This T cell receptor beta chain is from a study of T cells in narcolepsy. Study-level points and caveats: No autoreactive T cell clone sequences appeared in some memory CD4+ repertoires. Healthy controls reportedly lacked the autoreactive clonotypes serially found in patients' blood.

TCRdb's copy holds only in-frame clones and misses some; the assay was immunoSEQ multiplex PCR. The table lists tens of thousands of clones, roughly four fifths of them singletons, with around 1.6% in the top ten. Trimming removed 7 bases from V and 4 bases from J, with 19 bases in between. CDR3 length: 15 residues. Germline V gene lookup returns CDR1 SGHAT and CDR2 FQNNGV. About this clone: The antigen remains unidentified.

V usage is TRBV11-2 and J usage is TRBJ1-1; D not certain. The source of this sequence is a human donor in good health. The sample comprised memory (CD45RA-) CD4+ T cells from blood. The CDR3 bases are TGTGCCAGCACCGCCCGGGGTGGAGGTGTCACTGAAGCTTTCTTT. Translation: CASTARGGGVTEAFF.